The 26 T cell receptor beta chains listed next were all sequenced from one sample in a study of T-cell memory formation after mild COVID-19 (dated by TCRdb to 2020 to 2023). Libraries were made using 5' RACE. Sequencer: Illumina NovaSeq 6000. TCRdb redid the processing of the public reads, applying fastp at Q25 and MiXCR, and retained in-frame beta chains. Rows are combined by CDR3 protein, so each entry shows the most common genes and DNA. The sample has about 350,000 distinct CDR3 sequences on record, less than 25% of them singletons. The ten largest clonotypes hold over 20% of the sample. The sample taken for sequencing was PBMCs or a T cell subset sorted from them (not recorded which). Source of these receptors: a man between 18 and 29 years old who had mild COVID-19 (a few samples of this study predate the infection). The sample titles of this study are shuffled in the database, so cell type and time point are left out; the donor was told from shared clones.

The chain carries TRBV20-1 and TRBJ1-5; D unclear. Per the germline V gene, CDR1 is DFQATT and CDR2 is SNEGSKA (reference sequence). V gave up 4 bases and J gave up 1 base, with 11 bases separating them. The length of the CDR3 is 14 residues. In DNA, the CDR3 is TGCAGTGCTACAACCTCATCGAGCAATCAGCCCCAGCATTTT. Its protein product is CSATTSSSNQPQHF.

The gene calls are TRBV5-4 and TRBJ2-7; TRBD2 is a possible D gene (6 bases). CDR3 size: 14 residues. V dropped 2 bases and J dropped 6 bases, with 15 bases sitting between them. The germline gives CDR1 SGHNT, CDR2 YYREEE (reference sequence). The CDR3, as DNA: TGTGCCAGCAGCTTCACGGGGGAGAGAGGCGAGCAGTACTTC. It codes for CASSFTGERGEQYF.

This chain joins TRBV11-2 and TRBJ2-6, with D uncertain. This CDR3 region has 15 residues. Germline V CDR1 and CDR2: SGHAT, FQNNGV. Trimming left V 3 bases short and J 4 bases short, with 10 bases between. CDR3: CASSFWVSGANVLTF. CDR3 nucleotide sequence: TGTGCCAGCAGCTTTTGGGTTTCAGGGGCCAACGTCCTGACTTTC.

This clonotype was detected only a few times. The chain employs TRBV11-3 and TRBJ2-3, with D possibly TRBD1 on 6 matching bases. Trimming stripped 5 bases from V and 6 bases from J, with 12 bases between. The CDR3 length is 13 residues. Germline CDR1 is SGHNT and CDR2 is YENEEA. Here the CDR3 DNA reads TGTGCCAGCAGCCAAACAGGGTCGGATACGCAGTATTTT. It is translated as CASSQTGSDTQYF.

The chain is built from TRBV5-1 and TRBJ2-1; D remains ambiguous. Germline values: CDR1 SGHRS, CDR2 YFSETQ. The CDR3 covers 15 residues. V gave up 4 bases and J gave up 6 bases, with 17 bases separating them. Written as DNA, the CDR3 is TGCGCCAGCAGCCCCCTTGGCCTGCCCTCCAATGAGCAGTTCTTC. Protein: CASSPLGLPSNEQFF.

The chain carries TRBV15 and TRBJ2-7; D gene unclear. CDR1 is LNHNV, CDR2 YYDKDF, per germline (reference sequence). V lost 4 bases and J 5 bases, leaving 12 bases between the germline ends. This CDR3 is 13 amino acids long. The CDR3 reads CATSKENDHEQYF. The CDR3 DNA sequence: TGTGCCACCAGCAAGGAAAATGACCACGAGCAGTACTTC.

This clonotype was seen a handful of times. V usage is TRBV5-1 and J usage is TRBJ2-7, with 8 bases aligning to TRBD2. The CDR3 length is 15 residues. Germline lookup yields CDR1 SGHRS and CDR2 YFSETQ. Losses at the gene ends were 4 bases for V and 0 bases for J; bases not matched to a gene: 6. Here the CDR3 DNA reads TGCGCCAGCAGCCCAGCGGGGGCAAGCTCCTACGAGCAGTACGTC. Amino acids: CASSPAGASSYEQYV.

This clonotype has more than one count but fewer than ten. The chain has TRBV5-6 and TRBJ2-7; D may be TRBD1 or TRBD2 (5 bases each). V lost 4 bases and J 3 bases, leaving 17 bases between the germline ends. CDR1 is SGHDT and CDR2 is YYEEEE in the germline V gene. The CDR3 contains 15 residues. The CDR3 DNA reads as TGTGCCAGCAGCGATGGGGGAGTGAGGTACTACGAGCAGTACTTC. It encodes CASSDGGVRYYEQYF.

This clonotype occurred a few times. This rearrangement joins TRBV12-3 or TRBV12-4 to TRBJ2-7, with 7 nucleotides matching TRBD2. V was clipped by 4 bases and J by 6 bases; unmatched bases: 6. The CDR3 runs to 13 residues. The CDR3 reads CASSSSRTSEQYV. The CDR3 DNA reads as TGTGCCAGCAGTTCATCCCGGACTAGCGAGCAGTACGTC.

J is TRBJ1-1 and V is TRBV20-1; 8 bases are a match to TRBD1. The J segment lost 4 bases and the V segment lost 5 bases, leaving 6 bases of the junction unmatched. The CDR3 contains 13 residues. CDR1 is DFQATT, CDR2 SNEGSKA, per germline (reference sequence). The CDR3 loop is CSAQPGGITEAFF. CDR3 bases: TGCAGTGCTCAGCCAGGGGGCATCACTGAAGCTTTCTTT.

The chain recombines TRBV10-3 with TRBJ2-5; D unclear. The V end was cut by 6 bases, the J end by 0 bases, with 8 bases between. From germline, CDR1 is ENHRY and CDR2 SYGVKD. The CDR3 has 13 amino acids. The CDR3, as DNA: TGTGCCATCAGCGAAGTAGACCAAGAGACCCAGTACTTC. Its translation is CAISEVDQETQYF.

This clonotype was counted a few times. This rearrangement joins TRBV6-5 to TRBJ2-5; no firm D call. Trimming removed 5 bases from V and 7 bases from J, with 11 bases in between. The CDR3 extends over 12 amino acids. CDR1 is MNHEY, CDR2 SVGAGI, per germline. As DNA, the CDR3 is TGTGCCAGCAGTCTCGCCCTCGGGACCCAGTACTTC. It codes for CASSLALGTQYF.

The J gene is TRBJ2-3, the V gene TRBV5-1; 9 nucleotides line up with TRBD2. The CDR3 has 18 amino acids. V shed 9 bases, J shed 2 bases, and the junction held 19 bases outside the gene matches. Per germline, CDR1 SGHRS and CDR2 YFSETQ. The CDR3 DNA reads TGCGCCACTTCGGGAAGGCGGGGGGGCCCTCCCACCACAGATACGCAGTATTTT. Translated, it gives CATSGRRGGPPTTDTQYF.

The CDR3 region has the DNA TGTGCCAGCAGCTTAGTGCCGGAGGTCAACACTGAAGCTTTCTTT. It specifies CASSLVPEVNTEAFF. The chain joins TRBV7-2 to TRBJ1-1; D is undetermined. V gave up 1 base and J gave up 2 bases, with 11 bases separating them. Germline V lookup: CDR1 SGHTA, CDR2 FQGNSA. This CDR3 is 15 amino acids long.

This clonotype was picked up one time. The rearrangement joins TRBV4-1 to TRBJ1-1, with 7 bases matching TRBD1. Germline trimming cut 1 base from V and 1 base from J; bases unmatched to any gene: 12. The CDR3 length is 18 residues. Germline CDR1 is MGHRA and CDR2 is YSYEKL. In DNA, the CDR3 is TGCGCCAGCAGCCAAGGAGGTGGAAAAAGGGGGCAGAACACTGAAGCTTTCTTT. This encodes CASSQGGGKRGQNTEAFF.

In its sample, this clonotype was seen a few times. This sequence joins TRBV7-2 and TRBJ1-1; D unclear. CDR3 length: 14 residues. Trimming shortened V by 8 bases and J by 8 bases, and 21 bases separated the two germline ends. Germline assignment: CDR1 SGHTA and CDR2 FQGNSA. The CDR3 spells CASGLGREGKEAFF. CDR3 DNA sequence: TGTGCCAGCGGATTGGGAAGGGAGGGCAAAGAAGCTTTCTTT.

There are many counts of this clonotype. V is TRBV9 and J is TRBJ2-3; D is ambiguous. Germline loops: CDR1 SGDLS, CDR2 YYNGEE. Trimming removed 4 bases at V and 3 bases at J, with 6 bases between. CDR3 length: 12 amino acids. CDR3 bases: TGTGCCAGCAGCACTCGAACAGATACGCAGTATTTT. Protein sequence: CASSTRTDTQYF.

This clonotype was seen only a few times. V is TRBV5-1 and J is TRBJ2-1; 10 nucleotides line up with TRBD1. J lost 8 bases, V lost 0 bases, and 5 bases had no gene match. The CDR3 has 15 amino acids. CDR1 SGHRS and CDR2 YFSETQ come from the germline V gene. The CDR3 region is CASSLADRGLDEQFF. Written as DNA, the CDR3 is TGCGCCAGCAGCTTGGCCGACAGGGGGCTCGATGAGCAGTTCTTC.

The chain links TRBV7-2 to TRBJ2-7; possibly TRBD1 for D (6 bases). The CDR3 length is 15 residues. Looked up from germline, CDR1 is SGHTA and CDR2 is FQGNSA. V lost 1 base to trimming and J lost 5 bases, with 15 bases between them. CDR3 sequence reads: CASSLERPGVNEQYF. For the CDR3, the DNA is TGTGCCAGCAGCTTAGAAAGGCCAGGGGTCAACGAGCAGTACTTC.

This clonotype turned up a few times. This rearrangement joins TRBV7-9 to TRBJ1-2; D is undetermined. The CDR3 runs to 13 residues. The V gene's germline CDR1 is SEHNR and CDR2 FQNEAQ (reference sequence). Trimming cost V 5 bases and J 4 bases, with 11 bases left between them. The chain's CDR3 is CASSPDGFYGYTF. The CDR3 DNA reads TGTGCCAGCAGCCCGGACGGGTTCTATGGCTACACCTTC.

There are a few counts of this clonotype. This chain connects TRBV24-1 to TRBJ2-1; D is perhaps TRBD2 (5 bases). V was cut by 5 bases and J by 6 bases, with 10 bases left in between. This CDR3 comprises 13 residues. Per germline, CDR1 KGHDR and CDR2 SFDVKD. For the CDR3, the DNA is TGTGCCACCAGTGTCGGGATCCCCAATGAGCAGTTCTTC. Translated: CATSVGIPNEQFF.

This clonotype was picked up a small number of times. This chain links TRBV3-1 with TRBJ2-5, with a weak D call TRBD2 (6 bases). The V gene's germline CDR1 is LGHDT and CDR2 YNNKEL (reference sequence). V lost 0 bases to trimming and J lost 3 bases, with 11 bases between them. CDR3 size: 15 residues. CDR3 loop: CASSQDAGQKETQYF. CDR3 bases: TGTGCCAGCAGCCAAGACGCGGGGCAGAAAGAGACCCAGTACTTC.

The chain joins TRBV9 to TRBJ1-4; 7 bases match TRBD1. The CDR3 consists of 14 residues. The germline gives CDR1 SGDLS, CDR2 YYNGEE. After removal of 3 bases from V and 8 bases from J, the junction contained 7 bases not matched to a gene. In DNA form, the CDR3 reads TGTGCCAGCAGCGCGGGACAGATGAAGGAAAAACTGTTTTTT. Translation gives CASSAGQMKEKLFF. Combining the CDR3 with reference TRBV9 and TRBJ1-4 gives the whole variable domain DSGVTQTPKHLITATGQRVTLRCSPRSGDLSVYWYQQSLDQGLQFLIQYYNGEERAKGNILERFSAQQFPDLHSELNLSSLELGDSALYFCASSAGQMKEKLFFGSGTQLSVL.

The chain has TRBV10-3 and TRBJ1-1, with a tentative D call TRBD1 (6 bases). Trimming shortened V by 9 bases and J by 4 bases, and 18 bases separated the two germline ends. There are 14 residues in the CDR3. CDR1 ENHRY and CDR2 SYGVKD come from the germline V gene. CDR3 sequence reads: CAIRGGGLGTEAFF. CDR3 in DNA: TGTGCCATACGAGGGGGGGGATTAGGCACTGAAGCTTTCTTT.

This CDR3 reads CASSFGGLNQPQHF. In nucleotides, the CDR3 is TGTGCCAGCAGTTTCGGGGGACTAAATCAGCCCCAGCATTTT. This chain joins TRBV12-3 or TRBV12-4 and TRBJ1-5; TRBD1 might be the D (5 bases). With 3 bases removed from V and 4 bases from J, the gap between germline ends came to 10 bases. CDR3 length equals 14 residues.

V and J are TRBV27 and TRBJ1-6, with 7 bases identical to TRBD1. This CDR3 spans 15 amino acids. V shed 4 bases, J shed 9 bases, and the junction held 9 bases outside the gene matches. Per germline, CDR1 MNHEY and CDR2 SMNVEV (reference sequence). CDR3 in amino acids: CASSSRQGVGSPLHF. In DNA form, the CDR3 reads TGTGCCAGCAGTTCACGACAGGGAGTCGGTTCACCCCTCCACTTT.